This TCR beta chain was recovered during a study of beta chain features in type 1 diabetes. Study-level results: Among patients, naive, central memory and Treg TCRB repertoires appeared more similar than among healthy donors. A moderate, significant TCRB CDR3 shortening appeared in type 1 diabetes across four CD4+ subsets.

The whole isolated RNA underwent reverse transcription, so sequencing captured expressed TCRB transcripts. Some clones are missing from TCRdb's copy, which holds only in-frame ones; the method was immunoSEQ multiplex PCR. The table lists hundreds of thousands of clones, around 15% of them singletons. The CDR3 is made up of 12 amino acids. Trimming removed 5 bases from V and 9 bases from J, with 13 bases in between. Germline V gene data show CDR1 as SGHTA and CDR2 as FQGTGA. A remark on this clone: Its antigen is not known.

This clonotype originated in a man in his late teens or twenties with type 1 diabetes. Sequencing used naive CD4+ T cells from blood. V is TRBV7-3 and J is TRBJ1-2, with TRBD1 as a possible D gene (6 bases). The CDR3 sequence: CASSAQGKSYTF. The CDR3 coding sequence is TGTGCCAGCAGCGCACAGGGAAAGAGCTACACCTTC.